This entry lists 21 T cell receptor beta chains sequenced from one sample in a study of blood T cell repertoires in COVID-19. Data came from immunoSEQ multiplex PCR; TCRdb stores just in-frame clones and leaves some out. Among around 130,000 clones listed, about four fifths were seen once. Material: peripheral blood. These TCRs come from a man aged 55 to 70 with acute or convalescent COVID-19.

The gene calls are TRBV5-1 and TRBJ2-2; 13 nucleotides align to TRBD2. V shed 4 bases and J 5 bases; nucleotides not matched to a gene: 8. Per the germline V gene, CDR1 is SGHRS and CDR2 is YFSETQ. The CDR3 is 17 amino acids. CDR3 coding DNA: TGCGCCAGCAGCCAAGGACTAGCGGGAGTTGGTACCGGGGAGCTGTTTTTT. It specifies CASSQGLAGVGTGELFF.

The V gene is TRBV1, the J gene TRBJ2-1; no check of the table's D call, TRBD2, against the DNA was made. TRBV1 is recorded as a pseudogene. This CDR3 is built from 16 residues. CDR3 nucleotide sequence: TGCACCAGCAGCCAGAGAGGCGGGAGTTCCTACAATGAGCAGTTCTTC. Amino acid sequence: CTSSQRGGSSYNEQFF.

The rearrangement links TRBV7-9 to TRBJ2-4; D might be TRBD1 (6 bases). Germline V gene data show CDR1 as SEHNR and CDR2 as FQNEAQ (reference sequence). V was pared by 2 bases and J by 4 bases, with 9 bases between. CDR3 length equals 14 residues. In nucleotides, the CDR3 is TGTGCCAGCAGCTTAATCAGGGGTAAAAACATTCAGTACTTC. Translated, it gives CASSLIRGKNIQYF.

The chain carries TRBV27 and TRBJ2-7; TRBD1 agrees at 8 bases. J was trimmed by 2 bases and V by 2 bases; bases with no gene match: 11. Germline V gene data show CDR1 as MNHEY and CDR2 as SMNVEV (reference sequence). The length of the CDR3 is 17 residues. The CDR3 protein is CASSLGGQGMVTYEQYF. The CDR3 nucleotides read TGTGCCAGCAGTTTAGGCGGACAGGGAATGGTCACCTACGAGCAGTACTTC.

The chain recombines TRBV30 with TRBJ1-2; the match to TRBD1 covers 7 bases. With 5 bases clipped from V and 10 bases from J, the junction kept 7 bases outside the gene matches. Germline CDR1 and CDR2: GTSNPN and SVGIG (reference sequence). The CDR3 totals 11 residues. The CDR3 bases are TGTGCCTGGGGCCAGGGGGGTGACTACACCTTC. Translated, it gives CAWGQGGDYTF. The variable domain in full, completed from reference TRBV30 and TRBJ1-2, reads SQTIHQWPATLVQPVGSPLSLECTVEGTSNPNLYWYRQAAGRGLQLLFYSVGIGQISSEVPQNLSASRPQDRQFILSSKKLLLSDSGFYLCAWGQGGDYTFGSGTRLTVV.

CDR3 coding DNA: TGTGCCAGCAGTGACCAGGGAGGGTGGAATGAGCAGTTCTTC. Its translation is CASSDQGGWNEQFF. The V and J genes are TRBV25-1 and TRBJ2-1; 7 bases align to TRBD2. Germline V gene data show CDR1 as MGHDK and CDR2 as SYGVNS. The CDR3 spans 14 residues. After removal of 3 bases from V and 7 bases from J, the junction contained 6 bases not matched to a gene.

This chain connects TRBV30 to TRBJ2-5, with D maybe TRBD1 (6 bases). V shed 2 bases and J shed 4 bases, with 8 bases lying between them. This CDR3 is built from 12 residues. CDR1 is GTSNPN, CDR2 SVGIG, per germline (reference sequence). This CDR3 reads CAWSIGGETQYF. The CDR3 DNA reads as TGTGCCTGGAGTATAGGGGGAGAGACCCAGTACTTC.

Here the CDR3 reads CASSIQGLITEAFF. CDR3 nucleotides: TGTGCCAGTAGTATCCAGGGGTTAATCACTGAAGCTTTCTTT. This sequence joins TRBV19 and TRBJ1-1; possibly TRBD1 for D (6 bases). Germline V lookup: CDR1 LNHDA, CDR2 SQIVND (reference sequence). This CDR3 has 14 amino acids. V lost 3 bases, J lost 4 bases, and 12 bases lay in between.

V gene TRBV2 combines with J gene TRBJ2-6, with 10 nucleotides matching TRBD1. The CDR3 covers 17 residues. V dropped 7 bases and J dropped 0; count of bases not matched to a gene: 6. Germline V gene data show CDR1 as SNHLY and CDR2 as FYNNEI. CDR3 protein: CASTDRGQSSGANVLTF. In nucleotides, the CDR3 is TGTGCCAGCACCGACAGGGGGCAGAGCTCTGGGGCCAACGTCCTGACTTTC.

The CDR3 nucleotides are TGTGCCAGCAGCTTAAGGCATGGAGGACCACTACAAGAGACCCAGTACTTC. Its translation: CASSLRHGGPLQETQYF. The V and J genes are TRBV7-3 and TRBJ2-5; D is possibly TRBD2 (5 bases). Trimming shortened V by 1 base and J by 2 bases, and 17 bases separated the two germline ends. The V gene's germline CDR1 is SGHTA and CDR2 FQGTGA. The CDR3 is 17 amino acids. Based on the CDR3 plus reference TRBV7-3 and TRBJ2-5, the full variable domain is GAGVSQTPSNKVTEKGKYVELRCDPISGHTALYWYRQSLGQGPEFLIYFQGTGAADDSGLPNDRFFAVRPEGSVSTLKIQRTERGDSAVYLCASSLRHGGPLQETQYFGPGTRLLVL.

This clone is a singleton in its sample. The chain couples TRBV27 to TRBJ2-7, with TRBD1 matching over 7 bases. The CDR3 spans 13 residues. The V and J ends lost 6 bases and 1 base, in that order; junction bases with no gene match: 3. The germline CDR1 and CDR2 sequences are MNHEY and SMNVEV (reference sequence). The CDR3 DNA follows: TGTGCCAGCAGGACAGGGTTTTCCTACGAGCAGTACTTC. Amino acids: CASRTGFSYEQYF.

This chain connects TRBV2 to TRBJ1-5, with 10 bases identical to TRBD1. The V and J ends lost 3 bases and 7 bases, in that order; junction bases with no gene match: 9. This CDR3 comprises 16 residues. Germline lookup yields CDR1 SNHLY and CDR2 FYNNEI. The CDR3 DNA sequence: TGTGCCAGCAGTGACACTCGGGACAGGGGTGAGCAGCCCCAGCATTTT. This translates into CASSDTRDRGEQPQHF.

This chain uses TRBV30 with TRBJ1-3; unclear D gene. Germline V gives CDR1 GTSNPN, CDR2 SVGIG (reference sequence). Trimming cost V 4 bases and J 4 bases, with 8 bases left between them. This CDR3 comprises 12 residues. Here the CDR3 reads CAWISRGNTIYF. In DNA form, the CDR3 reads TGTGCCTGGATATCGCGGGGAAACACCATATATTTT.

The chain employs TRBV7-2 and TRBJ2-1, with 8 bases matching TRBD2. The CDR3 totals 15 residues. Germline assignment: CDR1 SGHTA and CDR2 FQGNSA. V lost 3 bases, J lost 2 bases, and 3 bases stayed unmatched. In DNA, the CDR3 is TGTGCCAGCAGCTTGGCGGGAGGAACCTACAATGAGCAGTTCTTC. It translates to CASSLAGGTYNEQFF.

This clone showed up just a few times. The J gene is TRBJ2-7, the V gene TRBV5-1; possible D gene TRBD1, 5 bases. The ends were cut back, 2 bases at V and 6 bases at J, with 9 bases in the middle. This CDR3 region has 12 residues. Germline CDR1 reads SGHRS; CDR2 reads YFSETQ. The CDR3 sequence: CASSLRQSEQYF. CDR3 DNA: TGCGCCAGCAGCTTAAGACAGAGCGAGCAGTACTTC.

The rearrangement joins TRBV7-6 to TRBJ2-5; 9 nucleotides match TRBD1. The germline V gene encodes CDR1 SGHVS and CDR2 FNYEAQ. Germline trimming cut 2 bases from V and 2 bases from J; bases unmatched to any gene: 6. CDR3 length equals 16 residues. Written as DNA, the CDR3 is TGTGCCAGCAGCTTAACCACAGGGGGCGTTCAAGAGACCCAGTACTTC. Translating it yields CASSLTTGGVQETQYF.

CDR3 residues: CASGPGGELFF. The CDR3 DNA is TGTGCCAGTGGTCCCGGCGGGGAGCTGTTTTTT. This sequence joins TRBV19 and TRBJ2-2; no clear D gene. The germline V and J ends were trimmed by 8 bases and 7 bases, with 8 bases remaining between them. Looked up from germline, CDR1 is LNHDA and CDR2 is SQIVND (reference sequence). CDR3 size: 11 residues.

The J gene is TRBJ2-5, the V gene TRBV5-1; D is unclear. From germline, CDR1 is SGHRS and CDR2 YFSETQ. The V end was cut by 0 bases, the J end by 2 bases, with 8 bases between. The CDR3 covers 14 residues. The DNA of the CDR3 is TGCGCCAGCAGCTTGGGTTTCCAACAAGAGACCCAGTACTTC. Translation: CASSLGFQQETQYF. The full variable domain, with the rest looked up from reference TRBV5-1 and TRBJ2-5, is KAGVTQTPRYLIKTRGQQVTLSCSPISGHRSVSWYQQTPGQGLQFLFEYFSETQRNKGNFPGRFSGRQFSNSRSEMNVSTLELGDSALYLCASSLGFQQETQYFGPGTRLLVL.

The chain employs TRBV6-2 or TRBV6-3 and TRBJ1-5; TRBD1 agrees at 8 bases. Germline-derived CDR1 and CDR2 are MNHEY and SVGEGT. The V gene end was trimmed by 7 bases and the J gene end by 3 bases; junction bases not matched to a gene: 8. The CDR3 consists of 15 residues. CDR3 nucleotide sequence: TGTGCCAGCACCCCCAGGGGACAGGCCAATCAGCCCCAGCATTTT. The encoded protein is CASTPRGQANQPQHF.

The gene calls are TRBV4-1 and TRBJ2-5; no clear D gene. In germline, CDR1 is MGHRA, CDR2 YSYEKL. Trimming removed 0 bases from V and 2 bases from J, with 10 bases in between. This CDR3 spans 15 amino acids. CDR3 protein: CASSQDWQAQETQYF. CDR3 nucleotide sequence: TGCGCCAGCAGCCAAGATTGGCAGGCACAAGAGACCCAGTACTTC.

V and J are TRBV5-1 and TRBJ2-5; D is possibly TRBD2 (6 bases). Trimming cost V 3 bases and J 1 base, with 10 bases left between them. Germline V gives CDR1 SGHRS, CDR2 YFSETQ. The CDR3 contains 14 residues. In DNA, the CDR3 is TGCGCCAGCAGCTCGGAGGGAGTCCAAGAGACCCAGTACTTC. Protein: CASSSEGVQETQYF.